The clone carrying this T cell receptor (beta chain) was seen ten or more times. Antigen: not known. This entry belongs to a study of T cells after posttransplantation cyclophosphamide. Repertoires were generated with immunoSEQ multiplex PCR, while TCRdb's copy carries only in-frame clones and drops some. The sample lists under 25,000 clones, none appearing once, the ten largest making up 1.8%. Cyclophosphamide on days +3 and +4 followed busulfan-fludarabine conditioning and a marrow graft. The germline gives CDR1 KGHSH, CDR2 LQKENI. V shed 3 bases and J shed 1 base, with 10 bases lying between them. This CDR3 is built from 15 residues. Broader study findings: Recipient CMV seropositivity and CMV reactivation strongly tracked TRB clonality. Donor-recipient repertoire similarity was low at 1-2 months, rising over year one. Skin or GI-infiltrating T cells shared few TRB sequences with blood.

The chain uses TRBV18 and TRBJ1-5; possibly TRBD1 for D (5 bases). Specimen: PBMCs, collected after allogeneic stem cell transplant with posttransplant cyclophosphamide. The source is a young adult male patient who received an allogeneic stem cell transplant from a related donor, was CMV-positive, and had no GVHD. Some T cells may possibly be graft donor cells. In DNA form, the CDR3 reads TGTGCCAGCTCACCTCCCCCAGGGAGCAATCAGCCCCAGCATTTT. Protein product: CASSPPPGSNQPQHF.